This record concerns one TCR beta chain sequence. Its antigen is unidentified. Method: immunoSEQ multiplex PCR; TCRdb's copy keeps in-frame clones and lacks some. The repertoire consists of about 74,000 clones, with 80% to 95% occurring once and the leading ten covering 6.5% to 9.5%. The data were taken from a study of T cell responses to AZD1222 COVID-19 vaccine. This CDR3 has 17 residues. Trimming removed 1 base from V and 12 bases from J, with 29 bases in between. Germline V gene sequence: CDR1 SQVTM, CDR2 ANQGSEA. Findings and caveats of the study: Donors were mostly white British, more females; clonal diversity possibly underestimated. Only 5 or 6 individuals given AZD1222 were seropositive at baseline. Epitopes outside B.1.351 and B.1.1.7 mutated regions reportedly drew nearly half of spike TCRs.

V is TRBV29-1 and J is TRBJ2-3; D might be TRBD1 (6 bases). This TCR was recovered from an adult who received the AZD1222 COVID-19 vaccine. Source: peripheral blood, taken 28 days after the second AZD1222 dose. The CDR3 bases are TGCAGCGTTGAAGGTATTCTGGTGGGGGCCCCAACCACCGCCCAGTATTTT. Translating it yields CSVEGILVGAPTTAQYF.